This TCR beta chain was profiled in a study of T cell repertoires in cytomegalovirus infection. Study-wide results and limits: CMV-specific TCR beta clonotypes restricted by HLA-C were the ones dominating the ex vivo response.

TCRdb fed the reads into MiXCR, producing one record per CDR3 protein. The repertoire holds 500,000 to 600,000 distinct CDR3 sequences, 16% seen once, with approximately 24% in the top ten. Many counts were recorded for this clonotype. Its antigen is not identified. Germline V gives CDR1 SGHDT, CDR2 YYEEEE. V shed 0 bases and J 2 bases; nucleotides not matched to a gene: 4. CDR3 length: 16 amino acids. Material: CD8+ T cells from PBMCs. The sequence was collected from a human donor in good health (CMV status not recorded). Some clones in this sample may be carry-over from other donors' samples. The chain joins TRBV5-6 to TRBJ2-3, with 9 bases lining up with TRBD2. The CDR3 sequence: CASSLALAGITDTQYF. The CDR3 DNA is TGTGCCAGCAGCTTGGCCCTAGCGGGGATCACAGATACGCAGTATTTT. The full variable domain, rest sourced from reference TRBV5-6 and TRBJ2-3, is DAGVTQSPTHLIKTRGQQVTLRCSPKSGHDTVSWYQQALGQGPQFIFQYYEEEERQRGNFPDRFSGHQFPNYSSELNVNALLLGDSALYLCASSLALAGITDTQYFGPGTRLTVL.